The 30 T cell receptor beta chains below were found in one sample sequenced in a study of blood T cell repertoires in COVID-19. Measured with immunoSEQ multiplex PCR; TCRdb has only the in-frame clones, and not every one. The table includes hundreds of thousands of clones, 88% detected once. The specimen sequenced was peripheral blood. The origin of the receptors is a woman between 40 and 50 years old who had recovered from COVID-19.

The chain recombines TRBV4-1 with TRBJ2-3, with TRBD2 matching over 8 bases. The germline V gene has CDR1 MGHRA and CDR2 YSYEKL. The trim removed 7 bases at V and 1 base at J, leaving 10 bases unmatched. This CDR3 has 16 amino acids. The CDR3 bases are TGCGCCAGCACCCCCACCGGGGGGGTGGGCACAGATACGCAGTATTTT. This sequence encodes CASTPTGGVGTDTQYF.

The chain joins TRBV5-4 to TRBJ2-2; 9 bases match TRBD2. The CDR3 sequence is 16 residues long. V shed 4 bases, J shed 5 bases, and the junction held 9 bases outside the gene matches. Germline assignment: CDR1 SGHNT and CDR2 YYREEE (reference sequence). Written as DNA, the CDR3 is TGTGCCAGCAGCCCGGGGGGTAGCGGGAGAACCGGGGAGCTGTTTTTT. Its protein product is CASSPGGSGRTGELFF.

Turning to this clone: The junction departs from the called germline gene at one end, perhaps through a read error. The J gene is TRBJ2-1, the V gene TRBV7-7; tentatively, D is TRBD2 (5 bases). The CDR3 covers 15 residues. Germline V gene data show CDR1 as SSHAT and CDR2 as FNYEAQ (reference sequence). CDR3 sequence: CASSLDLSSYNEQFF. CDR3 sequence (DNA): TGTGCTAGCAGCTTGGACTTGAGCTCCTACAATGAGCAGTTCTTC.

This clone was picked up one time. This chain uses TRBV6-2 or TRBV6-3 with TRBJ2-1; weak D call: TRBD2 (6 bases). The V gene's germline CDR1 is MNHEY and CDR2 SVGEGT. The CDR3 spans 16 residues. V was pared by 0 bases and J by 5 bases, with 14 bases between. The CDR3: CASSYSGLAPNNEQFF. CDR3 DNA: TGTGCCAGCAGTTACTCGGGGCTAGCGCCCAACAATGAGCAGTTCTTC.

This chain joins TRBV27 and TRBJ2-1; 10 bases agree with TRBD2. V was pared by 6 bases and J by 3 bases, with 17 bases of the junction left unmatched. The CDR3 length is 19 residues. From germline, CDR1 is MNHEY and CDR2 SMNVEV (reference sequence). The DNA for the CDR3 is TGTGCCAGCAGCCCCCGCCCCAGCGGGAGGGGGGGTTTCTACAATGAGCAGTTCTTC. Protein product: CASSPRPSGRGGFYNEQFF.

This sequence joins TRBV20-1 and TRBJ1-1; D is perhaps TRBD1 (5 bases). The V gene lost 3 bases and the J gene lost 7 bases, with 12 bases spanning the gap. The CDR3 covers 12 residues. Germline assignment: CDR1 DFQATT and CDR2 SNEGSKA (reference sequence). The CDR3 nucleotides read TGCAGTGCTAGTTCTCAGACAGATGAAGCTTTCTTT. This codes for CSASSQTDEAFF.

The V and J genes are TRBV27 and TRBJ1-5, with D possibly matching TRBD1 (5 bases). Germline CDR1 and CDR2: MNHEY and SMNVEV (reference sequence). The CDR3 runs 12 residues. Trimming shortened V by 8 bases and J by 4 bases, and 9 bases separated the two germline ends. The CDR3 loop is CASGGRNQPQHF. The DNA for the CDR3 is TGTGCCAGCGGGGGGAGGAATCAGCCCCAGCATTTT.

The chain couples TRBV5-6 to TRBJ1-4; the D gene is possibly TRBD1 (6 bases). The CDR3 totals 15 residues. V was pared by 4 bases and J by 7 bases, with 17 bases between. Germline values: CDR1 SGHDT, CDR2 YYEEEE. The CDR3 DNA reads TGTGCCAGCAGCCGTGGGTCCAGGGGTGGTGAAAAACTGTTTTTT. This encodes CASSRGSRGGEKLFF.

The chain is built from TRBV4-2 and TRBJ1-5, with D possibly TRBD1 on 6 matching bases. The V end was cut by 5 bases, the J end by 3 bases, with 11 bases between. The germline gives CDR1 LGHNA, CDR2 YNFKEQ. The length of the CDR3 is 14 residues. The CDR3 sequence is CASSLGQTNQPQHF. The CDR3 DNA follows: TGTGCCAGCAGCTTAGGACAGACCAATCAGCCCCAGCATTTT.

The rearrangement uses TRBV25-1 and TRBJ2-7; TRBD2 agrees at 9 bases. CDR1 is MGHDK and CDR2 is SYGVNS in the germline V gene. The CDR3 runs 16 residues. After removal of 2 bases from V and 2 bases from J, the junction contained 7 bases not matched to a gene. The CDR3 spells CASSERGPSGAYEQYF. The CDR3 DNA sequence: TGTGCCAGCAGTGAACGCGGCCCTAGCGGGGCCTACGAGCAGTACTTC.

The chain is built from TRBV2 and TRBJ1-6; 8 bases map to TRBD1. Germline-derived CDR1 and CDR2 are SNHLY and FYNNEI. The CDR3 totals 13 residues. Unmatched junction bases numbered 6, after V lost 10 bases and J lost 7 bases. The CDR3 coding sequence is TGTGCCACCAGGACAGGGAGCAATTCACCCCTCCACTTT. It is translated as CATRTGSNSPLHF.

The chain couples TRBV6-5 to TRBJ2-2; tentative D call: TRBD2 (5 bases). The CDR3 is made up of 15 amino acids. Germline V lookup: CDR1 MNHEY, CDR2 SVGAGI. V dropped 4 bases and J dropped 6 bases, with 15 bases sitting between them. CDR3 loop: CASSFDSPRAGELFF. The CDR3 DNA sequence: TGTGCCAGCAGTTTTGACTCCCCGAGGGCCGGGGAGCTGTTTTTT.

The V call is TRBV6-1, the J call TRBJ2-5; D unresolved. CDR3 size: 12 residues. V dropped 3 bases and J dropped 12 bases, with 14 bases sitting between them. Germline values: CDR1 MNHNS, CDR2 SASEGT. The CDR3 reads CASSEGHWAKYF. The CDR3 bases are TGTGCCAGCAGTGAGGGCCACTGGGCCAAGTACTTC.

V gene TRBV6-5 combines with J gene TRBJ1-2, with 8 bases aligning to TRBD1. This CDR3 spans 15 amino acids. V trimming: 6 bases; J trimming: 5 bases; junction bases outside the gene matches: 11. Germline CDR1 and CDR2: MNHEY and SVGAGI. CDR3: CASSDSTGGGYGYTF. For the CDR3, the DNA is TGTGCCAGCAGCGACTCAACAGGGGGTGGATATGGCTACACCTTC.

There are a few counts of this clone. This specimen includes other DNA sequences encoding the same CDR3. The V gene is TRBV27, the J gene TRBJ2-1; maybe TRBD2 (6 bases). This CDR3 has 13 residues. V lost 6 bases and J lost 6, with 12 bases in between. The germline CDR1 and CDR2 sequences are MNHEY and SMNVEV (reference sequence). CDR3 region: CASSLGLLNEQFF. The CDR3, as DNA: TGTGCCAGCAGCTTGGGACTTCTCAATGAGCAGTTCTTC.

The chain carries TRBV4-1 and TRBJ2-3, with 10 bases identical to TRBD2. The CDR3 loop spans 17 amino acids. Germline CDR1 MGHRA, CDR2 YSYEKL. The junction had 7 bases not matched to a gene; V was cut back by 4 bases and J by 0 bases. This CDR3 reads CASSPSGLAASTDTQYF. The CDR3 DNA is TGCGCCAGCAGCCCCTCTGGACTAGCGGCTAGCACAGATACGCAGTATTTT.

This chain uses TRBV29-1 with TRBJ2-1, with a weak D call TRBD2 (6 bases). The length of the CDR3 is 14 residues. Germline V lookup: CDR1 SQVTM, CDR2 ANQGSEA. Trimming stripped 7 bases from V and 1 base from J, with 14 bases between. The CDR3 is CSARGGVSYNEQFF. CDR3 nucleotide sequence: TGCAGCGCCCGAGGAGGGGTGTCCTACAATGAGCAGTTCTTC.

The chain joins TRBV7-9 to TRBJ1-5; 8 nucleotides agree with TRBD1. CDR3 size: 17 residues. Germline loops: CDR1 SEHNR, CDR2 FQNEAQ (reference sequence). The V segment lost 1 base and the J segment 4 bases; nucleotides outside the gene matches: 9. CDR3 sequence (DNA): TGTGCCAGCAGCTTAGTTGGGGCAGGGGGCCCGAATCAGCCCCAGCATTTT. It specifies CASSLVGAGGPNQPQHF. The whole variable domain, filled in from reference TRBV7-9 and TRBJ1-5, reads DTGVSQNPRHKITKRGQNVTFRCDPISEHNRLYWYRQTLGQGPEFLTYFQNEAQLEKSRLLSDRFSAERPKGSFSTLEIQRTEQGDSAMYLCASSLVGAGGPNQPQHFGDGTRLSIL.

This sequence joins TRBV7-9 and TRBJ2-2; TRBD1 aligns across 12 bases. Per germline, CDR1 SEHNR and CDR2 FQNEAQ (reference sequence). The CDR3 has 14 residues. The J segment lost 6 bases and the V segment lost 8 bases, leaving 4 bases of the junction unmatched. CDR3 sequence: CASPGDRGPGELFF. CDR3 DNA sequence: TGTGCCAGCCCGGGGGACAGGGGGCCCGGGGAGCTGTTTTTT. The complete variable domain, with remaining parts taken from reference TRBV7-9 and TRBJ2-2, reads DTGVSQNPRHKITKRGQNVTFRCDPISEHNRLYWYRQTLGQGPEFLTYFQNEAQLEKSRLLSDRFSAERPKGSFSTLEIQRTEQGDSAMYLCASPGDRGPGELFFGEGSRLTVL.

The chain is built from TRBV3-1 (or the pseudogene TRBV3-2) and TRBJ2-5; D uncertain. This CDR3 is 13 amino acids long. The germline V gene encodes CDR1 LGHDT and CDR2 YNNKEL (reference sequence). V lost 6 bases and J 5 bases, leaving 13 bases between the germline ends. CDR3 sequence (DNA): TGTGCCAGCAGGTCTTCGACTGGGGAGACCCAGTACTTC. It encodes CASRSSTGETQYF.

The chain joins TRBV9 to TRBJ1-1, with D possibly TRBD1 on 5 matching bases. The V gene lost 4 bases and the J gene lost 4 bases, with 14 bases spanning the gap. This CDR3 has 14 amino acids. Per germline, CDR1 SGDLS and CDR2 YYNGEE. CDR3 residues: CASSPPRGGTEAFF. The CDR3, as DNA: TGTGCCAGCAGCCCCCCTCGGGGGGGCACTGAAGCTTTCTTT.

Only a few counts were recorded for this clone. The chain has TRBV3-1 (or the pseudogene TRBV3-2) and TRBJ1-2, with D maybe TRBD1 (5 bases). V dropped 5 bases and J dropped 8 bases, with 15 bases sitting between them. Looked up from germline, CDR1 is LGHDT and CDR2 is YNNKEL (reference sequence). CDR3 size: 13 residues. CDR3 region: CASSDFGGLGYTF. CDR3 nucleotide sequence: TGTGCCAGCAGCGATTTCGGGGGTTTGGGCTACACCTTC.

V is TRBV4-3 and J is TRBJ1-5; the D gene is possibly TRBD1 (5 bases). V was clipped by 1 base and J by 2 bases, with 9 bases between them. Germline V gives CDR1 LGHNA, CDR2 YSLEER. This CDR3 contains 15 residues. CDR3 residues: CASSQGGGGNQPQHF. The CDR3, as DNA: TGCGCCAGCAGCCAAGGGGGAGGGGGCAATCAGCCCCAGCATTTT.

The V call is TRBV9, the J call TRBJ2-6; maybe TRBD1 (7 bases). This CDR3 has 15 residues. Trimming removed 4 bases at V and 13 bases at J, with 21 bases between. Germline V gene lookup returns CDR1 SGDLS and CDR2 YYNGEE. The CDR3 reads CASSPWGEPRGVLTF. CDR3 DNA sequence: TGTGCCAGCAGCCCGTGGGGGGAGCCCAGGGGGGTCCTGACTTTC.

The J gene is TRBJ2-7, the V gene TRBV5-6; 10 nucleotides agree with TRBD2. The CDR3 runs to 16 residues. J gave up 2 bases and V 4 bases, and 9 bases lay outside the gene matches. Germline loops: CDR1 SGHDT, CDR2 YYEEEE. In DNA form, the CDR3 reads TGTGCCAGCAGCCGGGGGGGACTAGCGCTTCCCTACGAGCAGTACGTC. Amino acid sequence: CASSRGGLALPYEQYV.

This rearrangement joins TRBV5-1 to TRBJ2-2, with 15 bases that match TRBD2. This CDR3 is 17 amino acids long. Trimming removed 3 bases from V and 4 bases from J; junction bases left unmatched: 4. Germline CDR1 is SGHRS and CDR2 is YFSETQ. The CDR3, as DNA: TGCGCCAGCAGCTCGGGACTAGCGGGAGGCTCCACCGGGGAGCTGTTTTTT. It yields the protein CASSSGLAGGSTGELFF.

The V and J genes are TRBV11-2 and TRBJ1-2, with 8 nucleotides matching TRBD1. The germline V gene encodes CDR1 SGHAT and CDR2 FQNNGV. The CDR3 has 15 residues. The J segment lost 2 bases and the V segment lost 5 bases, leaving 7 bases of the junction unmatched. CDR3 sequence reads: CASSRTGTGNYGYTF. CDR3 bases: TGTGCCAGCAGCCGAACCGGGACAGGCAACTATGGCTACACCTTC.

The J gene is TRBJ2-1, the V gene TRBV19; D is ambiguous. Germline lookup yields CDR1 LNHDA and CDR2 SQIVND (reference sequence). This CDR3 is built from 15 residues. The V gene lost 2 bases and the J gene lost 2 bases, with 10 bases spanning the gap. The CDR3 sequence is CASSIMSSPYNEQFF. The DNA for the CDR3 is TGTGCCAGTAGTATAATGTCTAGTCCCTACAATGAGCAGTTCTTC.

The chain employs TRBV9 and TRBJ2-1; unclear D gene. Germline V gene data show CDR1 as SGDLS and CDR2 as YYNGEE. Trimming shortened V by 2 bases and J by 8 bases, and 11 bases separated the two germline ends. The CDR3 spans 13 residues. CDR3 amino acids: CASSVSPTDEQFF. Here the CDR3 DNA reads TGTGCCAGCAGCGTTAGCCCCACGGATGAGCAGTTCTTC.

As DNA, the CDR3 is TGCGCCAGCAGCCGACAATCGACTAGGTACAATGAGCAGTTCTTC. Translating gives CASSRQSTRYNEQFF. V gene TRBV4-3 combines with J gene TRBJ2-1; the D gene is possibly TRBD2 (6 bases). Trimming removed 4 bases from V and 4 bases from J, with 14 bases in between. This CDR3 has 15 residues. Germline CDR1 and CDR2: LGHNA and YSLEER.